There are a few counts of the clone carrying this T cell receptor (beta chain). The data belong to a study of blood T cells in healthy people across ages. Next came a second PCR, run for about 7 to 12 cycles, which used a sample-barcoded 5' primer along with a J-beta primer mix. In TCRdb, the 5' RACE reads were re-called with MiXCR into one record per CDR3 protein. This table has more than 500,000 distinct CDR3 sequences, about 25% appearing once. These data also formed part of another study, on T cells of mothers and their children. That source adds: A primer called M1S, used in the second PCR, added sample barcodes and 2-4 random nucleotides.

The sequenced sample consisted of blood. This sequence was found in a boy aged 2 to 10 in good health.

The CDR3 region has the DNA TGTGCCAGCAGCGGACTAGCGGGGGTTCCCTTGTGGAAGACCCAGTACTTC. Translating gives CASSGLAGVPLWKTQYF. The V gene is TRBV6-4, the J gene TRBJ2-5; 13 positions match TRBD2. The CDR3 extends over 17 amino acids. The V and J ends lost 6 bases and 6 bases, in that order; junction bases with no gene match: 13. Germline V gene data show CDR1 as MRHNA and CDR2 as SNTAGT.